This TCR beta chain was profiled in a study of tumor-infiltrating lymphocytes in primary liver carcinoma. General study results and limits: Whereas tumor region pairs overlapped more, tumor-adjacent and tumor-blood pairs overlapped less.

The CDR3 has 13 amino acids. The V gene's germline CDR1 is SGHRS and CDR2 YFSETQ. The template, roughly 550 ng total RNA, yielded TCR beta cDNA made with a constant-region primer. Libraries of TCR beta came from three nested multiplex PCR rounds with slightly modified ARM-PCR. The first two PCR rounds, around 10 cycles each, used TRBV1-TRBV30 forward primers and a C-beta reverse primer. A single record per CDR3 protein comes from TCRdb applying MiXCR to the multiplex PCR reads. Here the sample spans over 100,000 distinct CDR3 sequences, around 70% being singletons. The tissue used was unsorted bulk material of about 19-33 mg. RNA and DNA were co-extracted from it with the AllPrep DNA/RNA mini kit. About this clonotype itself: Its antigen is not known. Given a much more abundant clone one base away, this may be a read error.

The chain is built from TRBV5-1 and TRBJ2-2; perhaps D is TRBD1 or TRBD2 (5 bases each). This sequence originates from a woman aged 60 to 75 with primary liver carcinoma and hepatitis B virus infection. Sequencing used tumor-adjacent normal liver tissue. CDR3 DNA: TGCGCCAGCAGCTGGGGCTCAACCGGGGAGCTGCTTTTT. It yields the protein CASSWGSTGELLF.